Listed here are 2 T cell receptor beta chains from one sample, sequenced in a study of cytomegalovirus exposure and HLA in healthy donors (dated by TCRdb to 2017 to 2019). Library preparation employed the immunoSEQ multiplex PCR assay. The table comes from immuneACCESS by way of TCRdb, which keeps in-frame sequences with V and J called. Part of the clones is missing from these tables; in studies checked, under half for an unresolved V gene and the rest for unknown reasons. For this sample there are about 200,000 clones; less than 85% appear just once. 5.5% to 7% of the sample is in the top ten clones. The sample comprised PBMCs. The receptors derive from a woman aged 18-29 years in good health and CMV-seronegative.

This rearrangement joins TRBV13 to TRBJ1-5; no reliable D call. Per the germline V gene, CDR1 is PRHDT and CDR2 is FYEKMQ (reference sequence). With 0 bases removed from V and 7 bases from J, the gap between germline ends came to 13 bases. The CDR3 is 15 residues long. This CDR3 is CASSLGWGKEQPQHF. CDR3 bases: TGTGCCAGCAGCTTAGGCTGGGGTAAGGAGCAGCCCCAGCATTTT.

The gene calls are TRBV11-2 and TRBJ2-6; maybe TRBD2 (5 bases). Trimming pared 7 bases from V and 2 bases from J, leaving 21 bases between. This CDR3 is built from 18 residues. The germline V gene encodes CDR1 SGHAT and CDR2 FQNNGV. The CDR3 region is CASTLQRRVQPGANVLTF. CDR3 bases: TGTGCCAGCACCTTGCAGAGGCGGGTACAGCCTGGGGCCAACGTCCTGACTTTC. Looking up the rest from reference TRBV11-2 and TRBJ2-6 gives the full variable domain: EAGVAQSPRYKIIEKRQSVAFWCNPISGHATLYWYQQILGQGPKLLIQFQNNGVVDDSQLPKDRFSAERLKGVDSTLKIQPAKLEDSAVYLCASTLQRRVQPGANVLTFGAGSRLTVL.